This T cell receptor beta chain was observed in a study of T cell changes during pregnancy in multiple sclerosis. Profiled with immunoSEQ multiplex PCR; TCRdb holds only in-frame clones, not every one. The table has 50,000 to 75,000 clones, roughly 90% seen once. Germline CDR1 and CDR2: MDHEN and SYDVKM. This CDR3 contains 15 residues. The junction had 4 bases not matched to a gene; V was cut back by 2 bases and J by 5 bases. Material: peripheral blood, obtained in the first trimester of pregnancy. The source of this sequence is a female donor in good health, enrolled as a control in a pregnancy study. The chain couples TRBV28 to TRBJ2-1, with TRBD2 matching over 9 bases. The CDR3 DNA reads TGTGCCAGCAGTTTAAGAAGCGGGAGGAACAATGAGCAGTTCTTC. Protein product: CASSLRSGRNNEQFF.